This section outlines one T cell receptor (beta chain) sequence together with its context. The antigen is not known. The assay was immunoSEQ multiplex PCR, and TCRdb's table has in-frame clones only and misses some. The sample consists of about 58,000 clones, about four fifths of them appearing once. Single viable CD3+CD4+CD8-CD45RO+ cells were sorted as the memory CD4+ T cells. Donors' CMV status reflects serum IgG against pp150, pp28, p38, p52. Total CD4+ T cells were enriched by CD4 positive selection. The data originate from a study of memory CD4+ T cells and cytomegalovirus serostatus. On the study more broadly: Healthy Belgian adult donors included about nine CMV-positive and some 23 CMV-negative people.

The CDR3 covers 14 residues. The V end lost 4 bases, the J end lost 4 bases, and 13 bases lay between the germline ends. Per germline, CDR1 MDHEN and CDR2 SYDVKM. General study results and limits: Of 150 to 200 reported CMV TCRbeta sequences, 55 to 80 were found in memory CD4+ repertoires.

This TCR derives from an adult in good health and CMV-seronegative. Some clones in this sample may be carry-over from other donors' samples. The chain recombines TRBV28 with TRBJ1-2, with D uncertain. The sequencing input was memory CD4+ T cells from blood. The CDR3 region is CASSWEARGYGYTF. Written as DNA, the CDR3 is TGTGCCAGCAGTTGGGAGGCTCGAGGCTATGGCTACACCTTC.